The 19 T cell receptor beta chains below come from one sample, sequenced in a study of T-cell memory formation after mild COVID-19. TCRdb re-called the 5' RACE reads with MiXCR, one entry per CDR3 protein. The table records a few hundred thousand distinct CDR3 sequences, around 15% of them present only once. Material: PBMCs or a T cell subset sorted from them (not recorded which). Source of these receptors: a man between 18 and 29 years old who had mild COVID-19 (a few samples of this study predate the infection). Cell type and time point are not known.

In its sample, this clonotype was seen a few times. The rearrangement uses TRBV6-5 and TRBJ2-3; 12 positions agree with TRBD2. V trimming: 7 bases; J trimming: 7 bases; junction bases outside the gene matches: 9. Germline V lookup: CDR1 MNHEY, CDR2 SVGAGI. The CDR3 runs to 15 residues. CDR3 DNA: TGTGCCAGCACCGAGACTAGCGGGGGACATAATACGCAGTATTTT. It specifies CASTETSGGHNTQYF.

This clonotype was seen a few times. The V call is TRBV4-2, the J call TRBJ2-7, with D tentatively TRBD2 (6 bases). The ends were cut back, 1 base at V and 6 bases at J, with 22 bases in the middle. Germline V gene lookup returns CDR1 LGHNA and CDR2 YNFKEQ. The CDR3 has 17 amino acids. The CDR3 DNA sequence: TGTGCCAGCAGCCAAGGGGGATTCCGGACGTCCGGGGGCGAGCAGTACTTC. It translates to CASSQGGFRTSGGEQYF.

The chain is built from TRBV6-6 and TRBJ2-7; possibly TRBD1 or TRBD2 for D (5 bases each). Trimming left V 7 bases short and J 0 bases short, with 16 bases between. CDR3 length: 15 amino acids. CDR1 and CDR2 from the germline V gene are MNHNY and SVGAGI (reference sequence). This CDR3 is CASTTGQLSSYEQYF. The CDR3, as DNA: TGTGCCAGCACCACGGGGCAGTTAAGCTCCTACGAGCAGTACTTC.

The V gene is TRBV7-9, the J gene TRBJ1-4; D possibly corresponds to TRBD1 (5 bases). With 5 bases removed from V and 7 bases from J, the gap between germline ends came to 14 bases. This CDR3 is built from 14 residues. From germline, CDR1 is SEHNR and CDR2 FQNEAQ (reference sequence). This CDR3 reads CASSPGRLGEKLFF. CDR3 bases: TGTGCCAGCAGCCCGGGGCGGTTGGGTGAAAAACTGTTTTTT. Drawing the rest from reference TRBV7-9 and TRBJ1-4, the complete variable domain is DTGVSQNPRHKITKRGQNVTFRCDPISEHNRLYWYRQTLGQGPEFLTYFQNEAQLEKSRLLSDRFSAERPKGSFSTLEIQRTEQGDSAMYLCASSPGRLGEKLFFGSGTQLSVL.

The chain links TRBV6-2 or TRBV6-3 to TRBJ2-3; TRBD2 aligns across 12 bases. The V and J ends lost 4 bases and 8 bases, in that order; junction bases with no gene match: 4. This CDR3 has 14 amino acids. Germline V gene data show CDR1 as MNHEY and CDR2 as SVGEGT. The CDR3 spells CASSFTSGGSTQYF. CDR3 DNA sequence: TGTGCCAGCAGTTTTACTAGCGGGGGGAGTACGCAGTATTTT.

This clonotype came up many times. The chain couples TRBV6-6 to TRBJ2-7; D is perhaps TRBD2 (5 bases). V was shortened by 2 bases and J by 6 bases, with 8 bases between the two germline ends. Per the germline V gene, CDR1 is MNHNY and CDR2 is SVGAGI (reference sequence). The CDR3 consists of 12 residues. CDR3 protein: CASSYVGGEQYF. The CDR3 bases are TGTGCCAGCAGTTACGTTGGAGGCGAGCAGTACTTC.

In its sample, this clonotype was seen a few times. The chain combines TRBV6-2 or TRBV6-3 with TRBJ1-2; D is unclear. The germline V gene has CDR1 MNHEY and CDR2 SVGEGT. Trimming pared 2 bases from V and 4 bases from J, leaving 11 bases between. This CDR3 contains 14 residues. The chain's CDR3 is CASSYPEAFYGYTF. For the CDR3, the DNA is TGTGCCAGCAGTTACCCTGAGGCCTTCTATGGCTACACCTTC.

A few counts support this clonotype. V gene TRBV5-1 combines with J gene TRBJ1-1; D not certain. Trimming pared 1 base from V and 8 bases from J, leaving 9 bases between. There are 12 residues in the CDR3. Germline loops: CDR1 SGHRS, CDR2 YFSETQ. CDR3 in amino acids: CASSLQGREAFF. CDR3 bases: TGCGCCAGCAGCTTGCAAGGCAGAGAAGCTTTCTTT. Full variable domain (missing parts from reference TRBV5-1 and TRBJ1-1): KAGVTQTPRYLIKTRGQQVTLSCSPISGHRSVSWYQQTPGQGLQFLFEYFSETQRNKGNFPGRFSGRQFSNSRSEMNVSTLELGDSALYLCASSLQGREAFFGQGTRLTVV.

This sequence joins TRBV6-5 and TRBJ2-7, with 8 nucleotides matching TRBD1. Per the germline V gene, CDR1 is MNHEY and CDR2 is SVGAGI. CDR3 length: 16 residues. V shed 6 bases and J 2 bases; nucleotides not matched to a gene: 12. CDR3: CASSPTAGTGAYEQYF. The DNA for the CDR3 is TGTGCCAGCAGCCCCACCGCCGGGACAGGCGCCTACGAGCAGTACTTC.

This clonotype showed up just a few times. This chain uses TRBV6-2 or TRBV6-3 with TRBJ1-5; D might be TRBD1 (5 bases). The CDR3 runs 14 residues. V lost 2 bases, J lost 7 bases, and 12 bases lay in between. Per the germline V gene, CDR1 is MNHEY and CDR2 is SVGEGT. DNA of the CDR3: TGTGCCAGCAGTTACGCCGGGACTGAACAGCCCCAGCATTTT. This encodes CASSYAGTEQPQHF.

This clonotype was counted many times. This chain links TRBV5-1 with TRBJ2-1; TRBD2 matches at 9 bases. Losses at the gene ends were 0 bases for V and 6 bases for J; bases not matched to a gene: 10. The length of the CDR3 is 17 residues. CDR1 and CDR2 from the germline V gene are SGHRS and YFSETQ. The CDR3 region has the DNA TGCGCCAGCAGCTTGGCCGGAGCGGGGGGCCTACCCAATGAGCAGTTCTTC. Protein: CASSLAGAGGLPNEQFF.

This clonotype was recorded a few times. V gene TRBV7-8 combines with J gene TRBJ2-1; D could derive from TRBD1 or TRBD2 (5 bases each). This CDR3 spans 15 amino acids. V lost 5 bases and J lost 8, with 19 bases in between. From germline, CDR1 is SGHVS and CDR2 FQNEAQ. The CDR3 loop reads CASSHTEGSWDEQFF. The CDR3 bases are TGTGCCAGCAGCCACACTGAGGGGAGTTGGGATGAGCAGTTCTTC.

In this sample, this clonotype turned up a few times. The chain is built from TRBV10-3 and TRBJ2-7; D might be TRBD2 (6 bases). V dropped 2 bases and J dropped 5 bases, with 10 bases sitting between them. The CDR3 runs 13 residues. Germline values: CDR1 ENHRY, CDR2 SYGVKD. DNA of the CDR3: TGTGCCATCAGTGAGGGGGGGTTTGACGAGCAGTACGTC. As protein: CAISEGGFDEQYV.

This clonotype showed up just a few times. The chain recombines TRBV9 with TRBJ1-2, with D hard to call. The CDR3 is 11 residues long. Germline V gives CDR1 SGDLS, CDR2 YYNGEE. Trimming took off 3 bases at V and 6 bases at J, with 6 bases between the two ends. This CDR3 is CASSGPDGYTF. The CDR3 region has the DNA TGTGCCAGCAGCGGCCCTGATGGCTACACCTTC.

This clonotype turned up a few times. The V call is TRBV20-1, the J call TRBJ2-3; TRBD2 might be the D (6 bases). Germline V lookup: CDR1 DFQATT, CDR2 SNEGSKA (reference sequence). The CDR3 runs 16 residues. V dropped 3 bases and J dropped 0 bases, with 16 bases sitting between them. DNA for the CDR3: TGCAGTGCTAGTTCTCCGCGTCGGGGGAGCACAGATACGCAGTATTTT. It is translated as CSASSPRRGSTDTQYF.

The CDR3 bases are TGCGCCAGCAGCATAGGACTAGCGGTTTACAATGAGCAGTTCTTC. Encoded protein: CASSIGLAVYNEQFF. The chain carries TRBV5-1 and TRBJ2-1; 10 positions match TRBD2. CDR3 size: 15 residues. Germline loops: CDR1 SGHRS, CDR2 YFSETQ. The V gene end was trimmed by 4 bases and the J gene end by 4 bases; junction bases not matched to a gene: 5. Using reference TRBV5-1 and TRBJ2-1 for the parts outside the CDR3, the full variable domain is KAGVTQTPRYLIKTRGQQVTLSCSPISGHRSVSWYQQTPGQGLQFLFEYFSETQRNKGNFPGRFSGRQFSNSRSEMNVSTLELGDSALYLCASSIGLAVYNEQFFGPGTRLTVL.

The V call is TRBV5-6, the J call TRBJ2-5; TRBD2 matches 7 bases. This CDR3 has 16 amino acids. V dropped 4 bases and J dropped 4; count of bases not matched to a gene: 13. Germline V lookup: CDR1 SGHDT, CDR2 YYEEEE. CDR3 sequence reads: CASSLVRGSTLETQYF. Here the CDR3 DNA reads TGTGCCAGCAGCCTGGTGCGGGGGTCTACCCTAGAGACCCAGTACTTC.

The J gene is TRBJ2-5, the V gene TRBV7-9; 12 nucleotides agree with TRBD2. J gave up 0 bases and V 3 bases, and 5 bases lay outside the gene matches. Germline values: CDR1 SEHNR, CDR2 FQNEAQ (reference sequence). The CDR3 runs 17 residues. CDR3 DNA: TGTGCCAGCAGCTTGACTAGCGGGGGAGTGTACCAAGAGACCCAGTACTTC. It specifies CASSLTSGGVYQETQYF.

The CDR3 DNA is TGTGCCAGCAGCTCCGGCCAGGGCTCTGGGGCCAACGTCCTGACTTTC. Amino acid sequence: CASSSGQGSGANVLTF. The V call is TRBV7-6, the J call TRBJ2-6; possibly TRBD1 for D (5 bases). Germline V gene sequence: CDR1 SGHVS, CDR2 FNYEAQ. The CDR3 has 16 amino acids. V lost 4 bases to trimming and J lost 0 bases, with 10 bases between them.